The next 25 T cell receptor beta chains were all read from a single sample in a study of brain T cells in children with intractable seizures. Using immunoSEQ multiplex PCR, the repertoire was profiled, and TCRdb retains in-frame clones only, with some absent. The sample records about 350,000 clones, over 90% being singletons. Time point indicated: blood from clinic visit 5 months post-surgery; TSC patient then seizure free. Source: peripheral blood, taken less than 6 months after surgery. The source is a boy under two years old with tuberous sclerosis and intractable seizures.

The chain couples TRBV11-2 to TRBJ1-5, with D possibly being TRBD1 (6 bases). Trimming removed 0 bases from V and 5 bases from J, with 11 bases in between. CDR3 length: 15 residues. Germline CDR1 reads SGHAT; CDR2 reads FQNNGV. The CDR3 spells CASSLDRGADQPQHF. CDR3 DNA: TGTGCCAGCAGCTTAGACAGGGGCGCAGATCAGCCCCAGCATTTT. Drawing the rest from reference TRBV11-2 and TRBJ1-5, the complete variable domain is EAGVAQSPRYKIIEKRQSVAFWCNPISGHATLYWYQQILGQGPKLLIQFQNNGVVDDSQLPKDRFSAERLKGVDSTLKIQPAKLEDSAVYLCASSLDRGADQPQHFGDGTRLSIL.

Written as DNA, the CDR3 is TGTGCCAGCTCACCGAGGGGGCAAGAGACCCAGTACTTC. It yields the protein CASSPRGQETQYF. This chain links TRBV18 with TRBJ2-5, with a weak D call TRBD1 (6 bases). Per germline, CDR1 KGHSH and CDR2 LQKENI. The CDR3 runs to 13 residues. Trimming cost V 3 bases and J 2 bases, with 7 bases left between them.

The rearrangement uses TRBV27 and TRBJ1-2; TRBD1 is a possible D gene (5 bases). This CDR3 has 13 residues. Germline V lookup: CDR1 MNHEY, CDR2 SMNVEV (reference sequence). With 6 bases removed from V and 2 bases from J, the gap between germline ends came to 10 bases. The CDR3 loop is CASSHQGNYGYTF. The CDR3 DNA follows: TGTGCCAGCAGCCATCAGGGAAACTATGGCTACACCTTC.

The chain combines TRBV7-2 with TRBJ2-1; D possibly corresponds to TRBD2 (5 bases). This CDR3 spans 16 amino acids. CDR1 SGHTA and CDR2 FQGNSA come from the germline V gene. Trimming left V 5 bases short and J 0 bases short, with 14 bases between. The CDR3 sequence: CASSTRGLSSYNEQFF. CDR3 nucleotides: TGTGCCAGCAGCACCCGAGGACTTTCCTCCTACAATGAGCAGTTCTTC. The entire variable domain, with the rest obtained from reference TRBV7-2 and TRBJ2-1, is as follows: GAGVSQSPSNKVTEKGKDVELRCDPISGHTALYWYRQSLGQGLEFLIYFQGNSAPDKSGLPSDRFSAERTGGSVSTLTIQRTQQEDSAVYLCASSTRGLSSYNEQFFGPGTRLTVL.

Here the CDR3 reads CASSLAGTGGLYEQFF. The CDR3, as DNA: TGTGCCAGCAGCCTAGCCGGGACAGGGGGGCTTTATGAGCAGTTCTTC. The chain is built from TRBV11-3 and TRBJ2-1; TRBD1 matches at 11 bases. V lost 5 bases and J lost 8; bases outside the gene matches: 11. Germline CDR1 and CDR2: SGHNT and YENEEA. CDR3 length equals 16 residues.

This clone appeared a single time. The chain uses TRBV5-1 and TRBJ2-7; D remains ambiguous. The CDR3 contains 13 residues. V lost 4 bases and J 2 bases, leaving 10 bases between the germline ends. CDR1 SGHRS and CDR2 YFSETQ come from the germline V gene. CDR3 residues: CASSVGPAYEQYF. In DNA form, the CDR3 reads TGCGCCAGCAGCGTCGGGCCGGCCTACGAGCAGTACTTC.

The chain uses TRBV9 and TRBJ2-7; TRBD2 agrees at 7 bases. V dropped 3 bases and J dropped 5; count of bases not matched to a gene: 17. The CDR3 has 17 residues. Germline CDR1 reads SGDLS; CDR2 reads YYNGEE. The CDR3 here is CASSERGSGSEMDEQYF. For the CDR3, the DNA is TGTGCCAGCAGCGAGAGGGGTAGCGGGTCCGAAATGGACGAGCAGTACTTC.

The chain has TRBV27 and TRBJ2-3; D is ambiguous. Trimming took off 2 bases at V and 2 bases at J, with 8 bases between the two ends. The CDR3 covers 14 residues. Per the germline V gene, CDR1 is MNHEY and CDR2 is SMNVEV (reference sequence). CDR3: CASSLQMATDTQYF. DNA of the CDR3: TGTGCCAGCAGTTTACAGATGGCCACAGATACGCAGTATTTT.

This clone occurred once. This chain joins TRBV9 and TRBJ1-3; D is unresolved. The germline gives CDR1 SGDLS, CDR2 YYNGEE. Between the trimmed V and J ends, which lost 0 bases and 0 bases, there was a span of 13 bases. The CDR3 sequence is 17 residues long. CDR3 residues: CASSVAATTPSGNTIYF. The CDR3 nucleotides are TGTGCCAGCAGCGTAGCCGCTACAACCCCCTCTGGAAACACCATATATTTT.

The CDR3 loop is CASSLTPLAGRSTDTQYF. Written as DNA, the CDR3 is TGTGCCAGCAGCTTAACCCCTTTGGCCGGGAGAAGCACAGATACGCAGTATTTT. This chain connects TRBV7-3 to TRBJ2-3; a possible D gene is TRBD2 (6 bases). CDR3 length equals 18 residues. Looked up from germline, CDR1 is SGHTA and CDR2 is FQGTGA. The germline V and J ends were trimmed by 0 bases and 0 bases, with 16 bases remaining between them. The full variable domain, with the rest looked up from reference TRBV7-3 and TRBJ2-3, is GAGVSQTPSNKVTEKGKYVELRCDPISGHTALYWYRQSLGQGPEFLIYFQGTGAADDSGLPNDRFFAVRPEGSVSTLKIQRTERGDSAVYLCASSLTPLAGRSTDTQYFGPGTRLTVL.

The rearrangement links TRBV19 to TRBJ2-7; D not resolved. Deletions cut 11 bases from V and 0 bases from J, with 14 bases between. Germline CDR1 and CDR2: LNHDA and SQIVND (reference sequence). This CDR3 has 13 amino acids. The CDR3: CAVGGGNSYEQYF. As DNA, the CDR3 is TGTGCCGTCGGCGGTGGCAACTCCTACGAGCAGTACTTC.

Only one count was recorded for this clone. The V call is TRBV5-1, the J call TRBJ2-3; D is uncertain. Germline assignment: CDR1 SGHRS and CDR2 YFSETQ. The CDR3 runs to 14 residues. V was pared by 6 bases and J by 5 bases, with 16 bases between. In DNA form, the CDR3 reads TGCGCCAGCACACCCGGATGGCGTGGAGATACGCAGTATTTT. Its protein is CASTPGWRGDTQYF. Supplemented by reference TRBV5-1 and TRBJ2-3, the full variable domain reads KAGVTQTPRYLIKTRGQQVTLSCSPISGHRSVSWYQQTPGQGLQFLFEYFSETQRNKGNFPGRFSGRQFSNSRSEMNVSTLELGDSALYLCASTPGWRGDTQYFGPGTRLTVL.

The chain links TRBV18 to TRBJ2-2; D ambiguous. In germline, CDR1 is KGHSH, CDR2 LQKENI. Trimming removed 6 bases from V and 0 bases from J, with 20 bases in between. CDR3 length: 18 residues. The CDR3 DNA is TGTGCCAGCTCGTACGATATACCCGCTTCTTCGAACACCGGGGAGCTGTTTTTT. Protein product: CASSYDIPASSNTGELFF.

The rearrangement uses TRBV3-1 (or the pseudogene TRBV3-2) and TRBJ2-7; D gene uncertain. Germline V lookup: CDR1 LGHDT, CDR2 YNNKEL (reference sequence). Trimming pared 4 bases from V and 1 base from J, leaving 5 bases between. This CDR3 spans 12 amino acids. CDR3 amino acids: CASSLYSYEQYF. CDR3 DNA: TGTGCCAGCAGCCTTTATTCCTACGAGCAGTACTTC.

This sequence joins TRBV19 and TRBJ2-5; perhaps TRBD2 as D (6 bases). Germline V lookup: CDR1 LNHDA, CDR2 SQIVND (reference sequence). Deletions cut 1 base from V and 2 bases from J, with 20 bases between. The CDR3 loop spans 18 amino acids. CDR3 nucleotide sequence: TGTGCCAGTAGTATAGGGTTTAGGAGGGAGTTAGGGCAAGAGACCCAGTACTTC. Protein sequence: CASSIGFRRELGQETQYF.

The CDR3 is CASSDLSGANVLTF. CDR3 in DNA: TGTGCCAGCAGTGACCTCTCTGGGGCCAACGTCCTGACTTTC. This sequence joins TRBV6-4 and TRBJ2-6; D is ambiguous. V lost 2 bases and J lost 0, with 2 bases in between. CDR3 length equals 14 residues. Germline values: CDR1 MRHNA, CDR2 SNTAGT.

The rearrangement links TRBV6-5 to TRBJ2-4; a weak D match, TRBD1 (7 bases). Germline loops: CDR1 MNHEY, CDR2 SVGAGI. The V gene lost 7 bases and the J gene lost 3 bases, with 16 bases spanning the gap. The length of the CDR3 is 15 residues. Written as DNA, the CDR3 is TGTGCCAGCAACCTCAGGGGGGTGAGCAAAAACATTCAGTACTTC. Its protein product is CASNLRGVSKNIQYF.

V gene TRBV27 combines with J gene TRBJ1-2; 10 bases match TRBD1. Germline loops: CDR1 MNHEY, CDR2 SMNVEV (reference sequence). V trimming: 2 bases; J trimming: 6 bases; junction bases outside the gene matches: 9. This CDR3 spans 16 amino acids. The CDR3 sequence: CASSLDGTGVNNGYTF. CDR3 nucleotide sequence: TGTGCCAGCAGTTTAGACGGGACAGGGGTCAACAATGGCTACACCTTC.

The V and J genes are TRBV19 and TRBJ2-1, with TRBD2 identical over 9 bases. J lost 10 bases, V lost 0 bases, and 1 base had no gene match. Per germline, CDR1 LNHDA and CDR2 SQIVND (reference sequence). The CDR3 is 13 residues long. CDR3 sequence reads: CASSIERGGEQFF. The DNA for the CDR3 is TGTGCCAGTAGTATAGAGCGGGGGGGAGAGCAGTTCTTC.

This clone was counted a single time. This chain links TRBV29-1 with TRBJ1-1; D unclear. Per the germline V gene, CDR1 is SQVTM and CDR2 is ANQGSEA. This CDR3 region has 17 residues. The V gene lost 1 base and the J gene lost 2 bases, with 20 bases spanning the gap. Here the CDR3 DNA reads TGCAGCGTTGAAGGTAGTTTTGGGCTAGGACTTAACACTGAAGCTTTCTTT. Its translation: CSVEGSFGLGLNTEAFF.

This clone occurred a few times. CDR3 sequence reads: CASSQNSRTGVHSPLHF. The CDR3, as DNA: TGTGCCAGCAGCCAAAATAGTAGGACAGGGGTGCATTCACCCCTCCACTTT. The chain carries TRBV3-1 (or the pseudogene TRBV3-2) and TRBJ1-6; 9 nucleotides align to TRBD1. V lost 2 bases and J lost 8; bases outside the gene matches: 10. The CDR3 contains 17 residues. Germline CDR1 and CDR2: LGHDT and YNNKEL (reference sequence).

The chain joins TRBV10-1 to TRBJ2-1; D ambiguous. V was pared by 4 bases and J by 10 bases, with 14 bases between. The CDR3 is 13 residues long. Germline CDR1 WNHNN, CDR2 SYGVQD (reference sequence). CDR3 loop: CASSGSLEMEQFF. CDR3 in DNA: TGCGCCAGCAGTGGTTCCCTTGAGATGGAGCAGTTCTTC.

The CDR3 region is CASSQASRTYTNTGELFF. Written as DNA, the CDR3 is TGTGCCAGCAGCCAAGCATCGCGCACCTACACGAACACCGGGGAGCTGTTTTTT. This chain uses TRBV3-1 (or the pseudogene TRBV3-2) with TRBJ2-2; D is uncertain. Germline V lookup: CDR1 LGHDT, CDR2 YNNKEL (reference sequence). The CDR3 consists of 18 residues. Trimming removed 1 base from V and 0 bases from J, with 15 bases in between.

This clone was observed a handful of times. V and J are TRBV29-1 and TRBJ1-5; maybe TRBD1 (6 bases). With 6 bases removed from V and 6 bases from J, the gap between germline ends came to 15 bases. The germline CDR1 and CDR2 sequences are SQVTM and ANQGSEA. The CDR3 is 13 amino acids. The CDR3 DNA is TGCAGCGTAAACCAGGGGACGGGTCAGCCCCAGCATTTT. This translates into CSVNQGTGQPQHF.

This sequence joins TRBV7-9 and TRBJ2-7, with D perhaps TRBD2 (6 bases). Germline V gene sequence: CDR1 SEHNR, CDR2 FQNEAQ (reference sequence). Trimming took off 2 bases at V and 4 bases at J, with 6 bases between the two ends. The CDR3 sequence is 12 residues long. The CDR3 loop is CASSLSGYEQYF. CDR3 DNA sequence: TGTGCCAGCAGCTTAAGCGGGTACGAGCAGTACTTC. The whole variable domain, filled in from reference TRBV7-9 and TRBJ2-7, reads DTGVSQNPRHKITKRGQNVTFRCDPISEHNRLYWYRQTLGQGPEFLTYFQNEAQLEKSRLLSDRFSAERPKGSFSTLEIQRTEQGDSAMYLCASSLSGYEQYFGPGTRLTVT.